What follows are 23 T cell receptor beta chains derived from one specimen sequenced in a study of identical twins. MiXCR, applied by TCRdb to the 5' RACE reads, yields one record per CDR3 protein. The data hold roughly 250,000 distinct CDR3 sequences, with around 7.6% observed a single time. Separately, the same data were catalogued under a study of yellow fever vaccine responses in identical twins.

Material for sequencing was CD8+ T cells sorted from blood. The receptors shown here come from a woman aged 18-30 years in good health.

The chain recombines TRBV28 with TRBJ2-3; 8 bases match TRBD1. The CDR3 is 15 residues long. Germline V gives CDR1 MDHEN, CDR2 SYDVKM. Trimming cost V 3 bases and J 0 bases; bases outside gene matches: 2. The CDR3 nucleotides are TGTGCCAGCAGTTTGGACAGGGACAGCACAGATACGCAGTATTTT. It translates to CASSLDRDSTDTQYF.

This rearrangement joins TRBV2 to TRBJ2-7, with unresolved D. The germline V gene has CDR1 SNHLY and CDR2 FYNNEI. The CDR3 spans 12 residues. V shed 7 bases and J shed 0 bases, with 7 bases lying between them. The CDR3 region has the DNA TGTGCCAGCAAGGGCAGCTCCTACGAGCAGTACTTC. As protein: CASKGSSYEQYF.

This clonotype was picked up many times. V is TRBV11-2 and J is TRBJ2-5; D remains unclear. The V gene's germline CDR1 is SGHAT and CDR2 FQNNGV. The CDR3 length is 12 residues. Trimming stripped 0 bases from V and 7 bases from J, with 6 bases between. CDR3 amino acids: CASSLDTRTQYF. As DNA, the CDR3 is TGTGCCAGCAGCTTAGATACTCGGACCCAGTACTTC.

This clonotype was detected ten times or more. J is TRBJ1-2 and V is TRBV29-1; 7 nucleotides line up with TRBD1. V lost 3 bases and J lost 4; bases outside the gene matches: 5. Germline V CDR1 and CDR2: SQVTM, ANQGSEA. This CDR3 is built from 13 residues. The CDR3 reads CSVDPGTAYGYTF. CDR3 coding DNA: TGCAGCGTTGACCCAGGGACAGCCTATGGCTACACCTTC.

There are many counts of this clonotype. The chain combines TRBV4-2 with TRBJ2-7, with TRBD2 matching 7 bases. The germline V gene encodes CDR1 LGHNA and CDR2 YNFKEQ. The CDR3 covers 17 residues. V shed 0 bases and J 2 bases; nucleotides not matched to a gene: 10. CDR3: CASSQDSSSGSPYEQYF. The CDR3 DNA is TGTGCCAGCAGCCAAGATTCGAGTAGCGGGTCCCCCTACGAGCAGTACTTC.

The gene calls are TRBV29-1 and TRBJ2-2, with D tentatively TRBD2 (5 bases). Germline V CDR1 and CDR2: SQVTM, ANQGSEA. The ends were cut back, 4 bases at V and 5 bases at J, with 5 bases in the middle. The CDR3 covers 11 residues. The CDR3 sequence: CSVGGTGELFF. The CDR3 DNA follows: TGCAGCGTTGGAGGGACCGGGGAGCTGTTTTTT.

This clonotype was detected ten times or more. This chain connects TRBV25-1 to TRBJ2-4, with 8 bases aligning to TRBD1. Trimming took 7 bases from V and 7 from J; bases not matched to a gene: 6. CDR1 MGHDK and CDR2 SYGVNS come from the germline V gene. CDR3 size: 13 residues. The CDR3 spells CASNQGAGNIQYF. CDR3 nucleotides: TGTGCCAGCAACCAGGGGGCGGGGAACATTCAGTACTTC. The full variable domain, its missing parts supplied by reference TRBV25-1 and TRBJ2-4, is EADIYQTPRYLVIGTGKKITLECSQTMGHDKMYWYQQDPGMELHLIHYSYGVNSTEKGDLSSESTVSRIRTEHFPLTLESARPSHTSQYLCASNQGAGNIQYFGAGTRLSVL.

This clonotype has only a few counts. V usage is TRBV7-9 and J usage is TRBJ2-1; 9 bases agree with TRBD2. Germline CDR1 is SEHNR and CDR2 is FQNEAQ (reference sequence). The ends lost 4 bases at V and 1 base at J; junction bases unmatched: 5. The CDR3 runs to 16 residues. CDR3 bases: TGTGCCAGCAGCTCAAGTAGCGGGAGTTCCTACAATGAGCAGTTCTTC. Amino acids: CASSSSSGSSYNEQFF.

The chain links TRBV29-1 to TRBJ1-1; D possibly corresponds to TRBD1 (6 bases). The CDR3 loop spans 15 amino acids. Germline CDR1 and CDR2: SQVTM and ANQGSEA. With 2 bases removed from V and 0 bases from J, the gap between germline ends came to 13 bases. CDR3: CSVETRGWLNTEAFF. Here the CDR3 DNA reads TGCAGCGTTGAAACGAGGGGGTGGCTGAACACTGAAGCTTTCTTT.

This clonotype was seen many times. V and J are TRBV11-2 and TRBJ2-1; no firm D call. Germline loops: CDR1 SGHAT, CDR2 FQNNGV. This CDR3 is 13 amino acids long. Trimming cost V 1 base and J 3 bases, with 4 bases left between them. CDR3 region: CASSLGDYNEQFF. As DNA, the CDR3 is TGTGCCAGCAGCTTAGGGGACTACAATGAGCAGTTCTTC.

This clonotype was observed many times. This chain uses TRBV14 with TRBJ2-7; D ambiguous. This CDR3 contains 13 residues. V lost 6 bases and J 6 bases, leaving 15 bases between the germline ends. CDR1 is SGHDN, CDR2 FVKESK, per germline. The CDR3 sequence is CASRGIAEREQYF. For the CDR3, the DNA is TGTGCCAGCAGGGGGATTGCGGAGCGCGAGCAGTACTTC.

This clonotype was detected ten times or more. The chain couples TRBV7-8 to TRBJ1-2; D is undetermined. This CDR3 comprises 13 residues. Per germline, CDR1 SGHVS and CDR2 FQNEAQ. V was shortened by 1 base and J by 8 bases, with 11 bases between the two germline ends. The CDR3 loop reads CASSLDPRWGYTF. In DNA, the CDR3 is TGTGCCAGCAGCTTAGATCCGAGGTGGGGCTACACCTTC.

This clonotype was recorded a few times. V usage is TRBV28 and J usage is TRBJ2-5; D is perhaps TRBD1 (5 bases). The CDR3 runs to 15 residues. CDR1 is MDHEN and CDR2 is SYDVKM in the germline V gene. V lost 1 base and J lost 2, with 11 bases in between. The CDR3: CASSLLWQGQETQYF. The CDR3 coding sequence is TGTGCCAGCAGTTTATTATGGCAGGGACAAGAGACCCAGTACTTC.

The rearrangement links TRBV7-9 to TRBJ1-2; no definite D call. This CDR3 has 15 amino acids. Trimming left V 5 bases short and J 4 bases short, with 17 bases between. From germline, CDR1 is SEHNR and CDR2 FQNEAQ (reference sequence). CDR3 sequence reads: CASSPPGAFVYGYTF. Written as DNA, the CDR3 is TGTGCCAGCAGCCCACCGGGTGCATTCGTCTATGGCTACACCTTC.

This chain connects TRBV7-2 to TRBJ2-3; D possibly corresponds to TRBD2 (7 bases). Germline values: CDR1 SGHTA, CDR2 FQGNSA. Trimming took 5 bases from V and 1 from J, leaving 16 bases between them. There are 16 residues in the CDR3. This CDR3 reads CASSHSRGGGTDTQYF. The CDR3, as DNA: TGTGCCAGCAGCCACTCCAGGGGAGGGGGCACAGATACGCAGTATTTT.

This clonotype was seen a handful of times. This rearrangement joins TRBV4-1 to TRBJ2-1, with D unclear. V gave up 8 bases and J gave up 9 bases, with 14 bases separating them. This CDR3 contains 12 residues. Germline values: CDR1 MGHRA, CDR2 YSYEKL. This CDR3 is CASGTGFREQFF. In DNA, the CDR3 is TGCGCCAGCGGTACTGGTTTTCGTGAGCAGTTCTTC.

The CDR3 sequence: CASRGHHNEQFF. Written as DNA, the CDR3 is TGTGCCAGCAGGGGACACCACAATGAGCAGTTCTTC. The chain has TRBV2 and TRBJ2-1; D might be TRBD1 (6 bases). The CDR3 spans 12 residues. CDR1 SNHLY and CDR2 FYNNEI come from the germline V gene. V was pared by 6 bases and J by 5 bases, with 8 bases between.

This clonotype was counted ten times or more. The chain combines TRBV25-1 with TRBJ2-1; D gene uncertain. Germline V lookup: CDR1 MGHDK, CDR2 SYGVNS. The CDR3 length is 13 residues. Trimming left V 3 bases short and J 4 bases short, with 7 bases between. The CDR3: CASSEEPYNEQFF. CDR3 coding DNA: TGTGCCAGCAGTGAGGAGCCGTACAATGAGCAGTTCTTC. The variable domain in full, completed from reference TRBV25-1 and TRBJ2-1, reads EADIYQTPRYLVIGTGKKITLECSQTMGHDKMYWYQQDPGMELHLIHYSYGVNSTEKGDLSSESTVSRIRTEHFPLTLESARPSHTSQYLCASSEEPYNEQFFGPGTRLTVL.

This clonotype was detected only once. V is TRBV20-1 and J is TRBJ1-2, with a tentative D call TRBD1 (6 bases). V dropped 0 bases and J dropped 5 bases, with 16 bases sitting between them. Germline V gives CDR1 DFQATT, CDR2 SNEGSKA (reference sequence). This CDR3 comprises 15 residues. The CDR3 here is CSARDGGGPVYGYTF. DNA of the CDR3: TGCAGTGCTAGAGATGGGGGGGGGCCTGTTTATGGCTACACCTTC.

This sequence joins TRBV19 and TRBJ2-1; 8 bases map to TRBD2. The CDR3 covers 13 residues. V shed 10 bases, J shed 4 bases, and the junction held 6 bases outside the gene matches. Germline loops: CDR1 LNHDA, CDR2 SQIVND (reference sequence). The DNA of the CDR3 is TGTGCCACTACAGCGGGGGCGTACAATGAGCAGTTCTTC. It encodes CATTAGAYNEQFF.

The sample holds a few counts of this clonotype. The chain carries TRBV7-9 and TRBJ2-7; D unresolved. The CDR3 loop spans 12 amino acids. The germline V and J ends were trimmed by 5 bases and 6 bases, with 11 bases remaining between them. Germline V lookup: CDR1 SEHNR, CDR2 FQNEAQ (reference sequence). CDR3 region: CASSPAGIEQYV. CDR3 DNA: TGTGCCAGCAGCCCCGCCGGTATCGAGCAGTACGTC.

This clonotype was observed a few times. V gene TRBV25-1 combines with J gene TRBJ2-3; TRBD2 is a possible D gene (7 bases). CDR1 MGHDK and CDR2 SYGVNS come from the germline V gene. This CDR3 contains 17 residues. V lost 0 bases, J lost 5 bases, and 18 bases lay in between. The CDR3 protein is CASSEYTGGPAVDTQYF. For the CDR3, the DNA is TGTGCCAGCAGTGAATATACGGGGGGCCCTGCGGTAGATACGCAGTATTTT.

This clonotype has more than one count but fewer than ten. The gene calls are TRBV6-6 and TRBJ1-2, with 10 nucleotides matching TRBD1. The CDR3 extends over 12 amino acids. The junction had 1 base not matched to a gene; V was cut back by 6 bases and J by 6 bases. The germline V gene has CDR1 MNHNY and CDR2 SVGAGI (reference sequence). The CDR3 DNA reads as TGTGCCAGCAGCGGGACAGGGGATGGCTACACCTTC. This encodes CASSGTGDGYTF.